These 32 T cell receptor beta chains were all obtained from the same sample, sequenced in a study of shared T cell receptors in the human thymus. Only in-frame clones appear in the TCRdb table, and some are missing; sequencing was by immunoSEQ multiplex PCR. Here the sample spans hundreds of thousands of clones, around 87% being singletons. This same sample was also taken into another study, of human thymus T cells.

Specimen: thymocytes. These receptor sequences come from a boy less than two years old with a congenital heart defect.

The rearrangement joins TRBV4-3 to TRBJ2-1; TRBD2 matches at 9 bases. Germline CDR1 is LGHNA and CDR2 is YSLEER. The CDR3 extends over 18 amino acids. After removal of 4 bases from V and 2 bases from J, the junction contained 12 bases not matched to a gene. The CDR3 DNA reads as TGCGCCAGCAGCCCTAATACCAGGCGACTAGCGGCCTACAATGAGCAGTTCTTC. This codes for CASSPNTRRLAAYNEQFF.

The chain is built from TRBV29-1 and TRBJ1-1, with TRBD1 matching 11 bases. The J segment lost 5 bases and the V segment lost 4 bases, leaving 0 bases of the junction unmatched. This CDR3 comprises 12 residues. Per germline, CDR1 SQVTM and CDR2 ANQGSEA. In DNA, the CDR3 is TGCAGCGTTGGGGACAGGGGGACTGAAGCTTTCTTT. Its protein is CSVGDRGTEAFF.

The CDR3 nucleotides are TGTGCCAGCAGCCAAGTGGAGGCATCGGAGACCCAGTACTTC. This translates into CASSQVEASETQYF. The chain employs TRBV4-2 and TRBJ2-5, with D perhaps matching TRBD2 (5 bases). V was cut by 1 base and J by 5 bases, with 11 bases left in between. The CDR3 contains 14 residues. Looked up from germline, CDR1 is LGHNA and CDR2 is YNFKEQ.

This chain links TRBV4-3 with TRBJ2-6, with D perhaps TRBD1 (6 bases). This CDR3 is built from 18 residues. Trimming took 2 bases from V and 0 from J, leaving 14 bases between them. CDR1 is LGHNA, CDR2 YSLEER, per germline. The CDR3 region has the DNA TGCGCCAGCAGCCAAAACACGGGACACCCCTCTGGGGCCAACGTCCTGACTTTC. This sequence encodes CASSQNTGHPSGANVLTF.

J is TRBJ2-5 and V is TRBV4-3; 9 bases map to TRBD2. Germline V CDR1 and CDR2: LGHNA, YSLEER. CDR3 length: 18 amino acids. J lost 5 bases, V lost 0 bases, and 13 bases had no gene match. In nucleotides, the CDR3 is TGCGCCAGCAGCCAAGAAACTGGCGGGAGGGCCCGGTGGGAGACCCAGTACTTC. Its translation: CASSQETGGRARWETQYF.

The rearrangement links TRBV15 to TRBJ2-1; 7 bases map to TRBD2. The germline V gene has CDR1 LNHNV and CDR2 YYDKDF (reference sequence). The CDR3 has 14 amino acids. Trimming took 6 bases from V and 9 from J; bases not matched to a gene: 11. The CDR3 DNA is TGTGCCACCAGACTGGGACTACCACATACTGAGCAGTTCTTC. Residues: CATRLGLPHTEQFF.

The chain links TRBV27 to TRBJ2-1, with TRBD2 identical over 10 bases. The CDR3 is 16 amino acids. V lost 3 bases and J lost 8; bases outside the gene matches: 10. Per germline, CDR1 MNHEY and CDR2 SMNVEV (reference sequence). This CDR3 reads CASSFKYSGRWDEQFF. The DNA for the CDR3 is TGTGCCAGCAGTTTTAAGTATAGCGGGAGGTGGGATGAGCAGTTCTTC.

The table lists this clone with a few counts. This chain links TRBV10-3 with TRBJ1-6; a weak D match, TRBD1 (6 bases). The germline gives CDR1 ENHRY, CDR2 SYGVKD. V dropped 4 bases and J dropped 4 bases, with 8 bases sitting between them. The CDR3 length is 14 residues. CDR3 protein: CAISVGAYNSPLHF. CDR3 DNA: TGTGCCATCAGTGTGGGGGCGTATAATTCACCCCTCCACTTT.

The genes are TRBV7-9 and TRBJ2-7, with D possibly being TRBD2 (9 bases). Germline V CDR1 and CDR2: SEHNR, FQNEAQ (reference sequence). The CDR3 extends over 18 amino acids. V shed 6 bases and J shed 0 bases, with 24 bases lying between them. CDR3 region: CASRGGQGQAGGSYEQYF. For the CDR3, the DNA is TGTGCCAGCAGGGGCGGACAGGGTCAAGCGGGAGGCTCCTACGAGCAGTACTTC.

This chain links TRBV14 with TRBJ2-7; 9 nucleotides align to TRBD1. CDR1 and CDR2 (germline): SGHDN, FVKESK. The CDR3 loop spans 14 amino acids. The V gene end was trimmed by 5 bases and the J gene end by 2 bases; junction bases not matched to a gene: 4. CDR3: CASSFRDRAYEQYF. CDR3 DNA: TGTGCCAGCAGCTTTCGGGACAGGGCCTACGAGCAGTACTTC.

The V call is TRBV7-2, the J call TRBJ1-2; 9 bases are shared with TRBD1. This CDR3 is built from 16 residues. Losses at the gene ends were 1 base for V and 2 bases for J; bases not matched to a gene: 5. CDR1 and CDR2 from the germline V gene are SGHTA and FQGNSA. CDR3 in DNA: TGTGCCAGCAGCTTAGGAGGGACAGGGTTCAACTATGGCTACACCTTC. It codes for CASSLGGTGFNYGYTF.

V is TRBV30 and J is TRBJ1-6; D is ambiguous. The V end was cut by 4 bases, the J end by 5 bases, with 9 bases between. The CDR3 covers 13 residues. Germline CDR1 is GTSNPN and CDR2 is SVGIG (reference sequence). In nucleotides, the CDR3 is TGTGCCTGGACCAAGCGGGATAATTCACCCCTCCACTTT. Amino acid sequence: CAWTKRDNSPLHF.

This chain links TRBV2 with TRBJ2-7; D perhaps matches TRBD2 (6 bases). V lost 4 bases and J lost 1, with 14 bases in between. Germline CDR1 reads SNHLY; CDR2 reads FYNNEI. This CDR3 contains 15 residues. CDR3 nucleotides: TGTGCCAGCAGTGTGCGGGATGTAGTATCCTACGAGCAGTACTTC. Protein sequence: CASSVRDVVSYEQYF.

The V gene is TRBV6-5, the J gene TRBJ1-3; D uncertain. The ends were cut back, 0 bases at V and 0 bases at J, with 9 bases in the middle. CDR1 MNHEY and CDR2 SVGAGI come from the germline V gene. The CDR3 consists of 16 residues. The CDR3 protein is CASSYSAVHSGNTIYF. As DNA, the CDR3 is TGTGCCAGCAGTTACTCGGCGGTACACTCTGGAAACACCATATATTTT.

This clone has only one observation. The rearrangement joins TRBV7-6 to TRBJ1-4; no definite D call. The V gene lost 5 bases and the J gene lost 8 bases, with 21 bases spanning the gap. The CDR3 loop spans 16 amino acids. Germline CDR1 SGHVS, CDR2 FNYEAQ. The CDR3 DNA sequence: TGTGCCAGCAGCCACCATGAGGATCCAACGTCCGAAAAACTGTTTTTT. It specifies CASSHHEDPTSEKLFF.

This clone was seen once. This chain joins TRBV6-5 and TRBJ2-5; the D gene is possibly TRBD1 (6 bases). V was cut by 5 bases and J by 2 bases, with 12 bases left in between. CDR1 is MNHEY and CDR2 is SVGAGI in the germline V gene. CDR3 length equals 14 residues. DNA of the CDR3: TGTGCCAGCAGTGCTCAGGGGCGGCAAGAGACCCAGTACTTC. This gives the protein CASSAQGRQETQYF.

The rearrangement uses TRBV15 and TRBJ2-3; D uncertain. The ends were cut back, 4 bases at V and 2 bases at J, with 10 bases in the middle. Germline loops: CDR1 LNHNV, CDR2 YYDKDF (reference sequence). There are 14 residues in the CDR3. The CDR3 is CATSILPDTDTQYF. The CDR3 nucleotides are TGTGCCACCAGCATTCTTCCAGACACAGATACGCAGTATTTT.

V is TRBV5-1 and J is TRBJ1-2; 10 bases align to TRBD1. V lost 1 base and J lost 5; bases outside the gene matches: 5. CDR3 length equals 15 residues. Per the germline V gene, CDR1 is SGHRS and CDR2 is YFSETQ. CDR3 nucleotide sequence: TGCGCCAGCAGCTTGACCGGGACAGGGGTGTATGGCTACACCTTC. It yields the protein CASSLTGTGVYGYTF.

The chain links TRBV4-1 to TRBJ2-7; D is perhaps TRBD2 (7 bases). Germline V lookup: CDR1 MGHRA, CDR2 YSYEKL. Trimming removed 1 base from V and 3 bases from J, with 10 bases in between. The CDR3 has 14 residues. The CDR3 loop is CASSQAGDYYEQYF. The CDR3 coding sequence is TGCGCCAGCAGCCAAGCAGGGGACTACTACGAGCAGTACTTC.

The sample holds a few counts of this clone. The chain carries TRBV27 and TRBJ2-7; 9 bases agree with TRBD1. CDR1 is MNHEY, CDR2 SMNVEV, per germline (reference sequence). This CDR3 is built from 14 residues. V gave up 5 bases and J gave up 4 bases; unmatched junction bases: 6. The CDR3 protein is CASSPWDREYEQYF. The CDR3 DNA sequence: TGTGCCAGCAGTCCGTGGGACAGGGAATACGAGCAGTACTTC.

The CDR3 spells CASSTYPTAYNEQFF. In DNA, the CDR3 is TGTGCCAGCAGTACATACCCAACAGCCTACAATGAGCAGTTCTTC. The rearrangement joins TRBV28 to TRBJ2-1; D uncertain. The CDR3 totals 15 residues. With 5 bases removed from V and 2 bases from J, the gap between germline ends came to 13 bases. The germline gives CDR1 MDHEN, CDR2 SYDVKM.

This sequence joins TRBV6-5 and TRBJ2-2; 9 bases align to TRBD2. The germline V gene encodes CDR1 MNHEY and CDR2 SVGAGI. After removal of 4 bases from V and 5 bases from J, the junction contained 8 bases not matched to a gene. The CDR3 covers 16 residues. The CDR3 nucleotides are TGTGCCAGCAGTTTCTACGGCGGGAGGGGGACCGGGGAGCTGTTTTTT. The encoded protein is CASSFYGGRGTGELFF.

The chain couples TRBV7-8 to TRBJ1-4; the D gene is possibly TRBD1 (5 bases). This CDR3 comprises 14 residues. V was cut by 5 bases and J by 6 bases, with 13 bases left in between. Germline CDR1 reads SGHVS; CDR2 reads FQNEAQ. CDR3 in amino acids: CASSLGRGDEKLFF. The CDR3 DNA reads as TGTGCCAGCAGCCTGGGGCGGGGAGATGAAAAACTGTTTTTT.

V is TRBV27 and J is TRBJ2-3; 7 bases are a match to TRBD2. The CDR3 consists of 15 residues. Germline assignment: CDR1 MNHEY and CDR2 SMNVEV (reference sequence). V was pared by 8 bases and J by 0 bases, with 8 bases of the junction left unmatched. This chain's CDR3 is CASATLADSTDTQYF. Here the CDR3 DNA reads TGTGCCAGCGCGACGCTAGCGGATAGCACAGATACGCAGTATTTT.

This chain links TRBV6-5 with TRBJ1-1; D call uncertain. This CDR3 has 15 amino acids. Germline CDR1 reads MNHEY; CDR2 reads SVGAGI. Trimming pared 6 bases from V and 0 bases from J, leaving 14 bases between. CDR3 loop: CASRALEYMNTEAFF. In DNA, the CDR3 is TGTGCCAGCAGGGCACTAGAATACATGAACACTGAAGCTTTCTTT.

Here the CDR3 reads CASSQDRFTGGQYF. CDR3 DNA: TGCGCCAGCAGCCAAGACCGGTTTACAGGGGGGCAGTACTTC. The chain recombines TRBV4-1 with TRBJ2-7; 8 nucleotides agree with TRBD1. The V and J ends lost 0 bases and 9 bases, in that order; junction bases with no gene match: 7. This CDR3 has 14 amino acids. CDR1 is MGHRA and CDR2 is YSYEKL in the germline V gene.

The chain is built from TRBV15 and TRBJ2-1; 12 positions agree with TRBD2. Trimming at V came to 7 bases and at J to 8 bases, leaving 3 bases not matched to a gene. CDR3 length: 13 amino acids. Germline CDR1 LNHNV, CDR2 YYDKDF (reference sequence). This chain's CDR3 is CATTGLAGHEQFF. The CDR3 bases are TGTGCCACCACTGGACTAGCGGGACATGAGCAGTTCTTC.

The rearrangement joins TRBV29-1 to TRBJ2-7, with 8 bases matching TRBD1. V was pared by 3 bases and J by 4 bases, with 2 bases of the junction left unmatched. The CDR3 is 12 residues long. Germline assignment: CDR1 SQVTM and CDR2 ANQGSEA. As DNA, the CDR3 is TGCAGCGTTGAGGGACAGGATTACGAGCAGTACTTC. Amino acid sequence: CSVEGQDYEQYF.

This clone was seen a single time. The chain carries TRBV2 and TRBJ2-3; TRBD2 matches 9 bases. CDR1 is SNHLY, CDR2 FYNNEI, per germline. V shed 1 base, J shed 0 bases, and the junction held 11 bases outside the gene matches. This CDR3 has 19 residues. CDR3 sequence: CASSEVTSGGLTSTDTQYF. The CDR3 DNA is TGTGCCAGCAGTGAAGTGACTAGCGGAGGGCTCACTAGCACAGATACGCAGTATTTT.

The V call is TRBV7-9, the J call TRBJ2-5; a weak D match, TRBD1 (6 bases). CDR3 length equals 14 residues. Per the germline V gene, CDR1 is SEHNR and CDR2 is FQNEAQ (reference sequence). Trimming removed 5 bases at V and 4 bases at J, with 14 bases between. CDR3 amino acids: CASSRRGWGETQYF. The DNA of the CDR3 is TGTGCCAGCAGCCGCAGGGGATGGGGAGAGACCCAGTACTTC.

The genes are TRBV5-6 and TRBJ2-7; TRBD1 matches 10 bases. Germline V gives CDR1 SGHDT, CDR2 YYEEEE. CDR3 size: 15 residues. V dropped 3 bases and J dropped 4; count of bases not matched to a gene: 7. The CDR3 DNA reads TGTGCCAGCAGCTGGGGGACAGGGGAAGGTTACGAGCAGTACTTC. Its translation: CASSWGTGEGYEQYF.

This chain links TRBV29-1 with TRBJ2-1, with D hard to call. Per the germline V gene, CDR1 is SQVTM and CDR2 is ANQGSEA. Trimming shortened V by 0 bases and J by 2 bases, and 5 bases separated the two germline ends. The CDR3 is 13 amino acids. The CDR3 DNA reads as TGCAGCGTTGAAGAAGGAGCCTACAATGAGCAGTTCTTC. Protein product: CSVEEGAYNEQFF.